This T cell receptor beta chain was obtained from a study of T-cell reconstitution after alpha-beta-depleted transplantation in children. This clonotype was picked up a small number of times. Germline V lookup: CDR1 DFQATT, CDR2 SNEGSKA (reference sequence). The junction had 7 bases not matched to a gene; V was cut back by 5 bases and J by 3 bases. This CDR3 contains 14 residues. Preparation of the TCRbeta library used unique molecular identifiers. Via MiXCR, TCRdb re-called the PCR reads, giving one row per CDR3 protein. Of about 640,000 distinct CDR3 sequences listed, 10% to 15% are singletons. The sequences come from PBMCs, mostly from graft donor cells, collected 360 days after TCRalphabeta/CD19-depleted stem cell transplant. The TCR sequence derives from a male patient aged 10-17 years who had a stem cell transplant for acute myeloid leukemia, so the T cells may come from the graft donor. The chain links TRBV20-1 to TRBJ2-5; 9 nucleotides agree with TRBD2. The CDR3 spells CSAGKSGRKETQYF. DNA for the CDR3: TGCAGTGCTGGCAAAAGCGGGAGGAAAGAGACCCAGTACTTC.